The text below deals with one TCR beta chain. This clonotype was counted ten times or more. Its binding antigen is unknown. Nothing much larger sits one base from this clone, and base qualities are not available. The data originate from a study of T cells in Graves' hyperthyroidism and ophthalmopathy (dated by TCRdb to 2018 to 2020). About the investigation overall: Peripheral blood samples were taken at initial diagnosis, before any treatment was given. The paper reports TCR Vbeta CDR3 sequencing of more than 120 peripheral blood samples: approximately 41 ophthalmopathy, under 85 hyperthyroidism and around 17 progressor patients. The study also compared thyroid tissue and blood T-cell repertoires from roughly six Graves' hyperthyroidism patients. To identify distinguishing TCR V-J signatures, a discovery cohort of 95 to 100 patients was used, comprising approximately 40 with Graves' ophthalmopathy and some 57 with stable Graves' hyperthyroidism. Whether ophthalmopathy could be predicted prospectively was tested in an independent validation cohort made up of some 20 hyperthyroidism patients plus 17 patients who later progressed to ophthalmopathy. The roughly 100 discovery patients were randomly divided into training and test sets at a 7:3 ratio. Following sampling, methimazole starting at 30 mg daily was given to hyperthyroidism patients, and high-dose intravenous methylprednisolone was given to ophthalmopathy patients. General findings and caveats noted by the study authors: Most expanded thyroid clonotypes (frequency above 0.001) were also detected in blood, a finding suggesting that blood repertoires may reflect thyroid immune responses. A model built on a 13 V-J signature distinguished ophthalmopathy from stable hyperthyroidism, reaching around 90% sensitivity and 81.08% specificity in cross-validation and 80%/75% in testing. In validation, the model predicted progression to ophthalmopathy with approximately 71% sensitivity and about 73% specificity, a median of around 6.6 months before onset. Sample size was not statistically predetermined, and blinding of investigators to group allocation was not performed.

Cut back by 4 bases and 7 bases, the V and J ends lie 19 bases apart. CDR1 is given as LGHDT and CDR2 as YNNKEL, both from the germline V gene (reference sequence). The CDR3 runs 15 residues from the cysteine to the phenylalanine. Solely the CDR3 DNA is kept, with 45 bases framed from the first base. TCR beta CDR3 regions were amplified from RNA transcripts. A first-round RT-PCR of the TCR CDR3 used the HTBI primer set with the Qiagen OneStep RT-PCR kit. Libraries were constructed in a second round of multiplex PCR, after which size selection and purification were performed. Sequencing of the libraries was done on an Illumina HiSeq2000 using paired-end 100 bp reads. Concerning the study's data processing: Raw data were processed with SOAPnuke, discarding reads with adapters, uncalled bases, mean Phred below 15, or no exact constant-primer or identifier match. High-quality paired reads were merged with COPE v1.2.5, and unique nucleotide sequences were defined as clonotypes. Clonotypes were aligned to IMGT TRBV, TRBD and TRBJ reference segments using MiTCR v1.1. Only V-J combinations with frequency above 0.0001, covering about 99% of repertoires, were analysed. The TCS score was defined as the ratio of F50 (clonal expansion) to E x V (chaos), calculated using BLOSUM62-based TCRdist between CDR3 peptides within each V-J. Welch's t-statistics and random forest reduced around 520 V-J features to 10 to 15, which were used in a naive Bayes classifier (R e1071). In-frame beta chains were kept once TCRdb had trimmed the public reads at Q25 with fastp and called clones with MiXCR. Rows merge per CDR3 protein into single entries with the most common DNA and genes. For this entry, the V and J calls and clone size follow TCRdb and not the study's own pipeline. This sample gives about 420,000 distinct CDR3 sequences in total; 15% to 17% of them show up just once. The ten most abundant clones make up around 7.7% of the sample.

Stable Graves' hyperthyroidism was defined as no progression to ophthalmopathy during 18 months of follow-up. Hyperthyroidism patients were aged 18 to 65 years and newly diagnosed, with disease duration of less than 2 months. Exclusion was applied to patients with uncontrolled infections, other autoimmune diseases, pregnancy or lactation. Diagnoses relied on clinical symptoms, serum thyroxine and TRAb, thyroid ultrasound and orbital computed tomography. PBMCs were isolated from about 10 ml of fresh peripheral blood by Ficoll-Paque density gradient centrifugation. Trizol reagent was used to extract total RNA, and RNA quality was then checked on an Agilent 2100 Bioanalyzer.

The V gene is TRBV3-1 and the J gene is TRBJ1-2; TRBD1 is a weak D gene call, 5 bases matching. Specimen: blood. The clonotype comes from a woman aged 18-30 years with Graves' hyperthyroidism. The nucleotide sequence is TGTGCCAGCAGCCCCGGGCCCGGGGCCACGCGTGGCTACACCTTC. Its amino acids are CASSPGPGATRGYTF.